The T cell receptor (beta chain) described here comes from a study of PD-1 blockade in mismatch repair-deficient tumors. Study-wide findings and caveats: Tumor-resident clones, often absent from pretreatment blood, expanded after pembrolizumab and then contracted.

Clones were sequenced by immunoSEQ multiplex PCR, and TCRdb holds only the in-frame ones, with some missing. The table has 100,000 to 150,000 clones, more than 85% seen once; the top ten hold roughly 13%. V was cut by 5 bases and J by 2 bases, with 13 bases left in between. This CDR3 has 14 amino acids. CDR1 PRHDT and CDR2 FYEKMQ come from the germline V gene (reference sequence). A remark on this clone: As yet, its antigen is unknown.

This receptor was taken from an adult with mismatch repair-deficient cancer. The sample in question was peripheral blood, obtained 44 weeks after starting pembrolizumab. J is TRBJ2-7 and V is TRBV13; D gene uncertain. CDR3 residues: CASSTSTPPYEQYF. CDR3 in DNA: TGTGCCAGCAGCACCTCGACGCCACCCTACGAGCAGTACTTC.